This T cell receptor beta chain was captured in a study of blood T cell repertoires in COVID-19. At the level of the study: Italy, Spain and the United States were the sources of the convalescent and acute COVID-19 samples. PBMCs, B-cell-depleted T cells, or T cells were the source of the cDNA or gDNA that made up the material.

In the authors' methods: Scientists estimated how many nucleated cells there were by amplifying reference gene primers. Sequenced by immunoSEQ multiplex PCR; TCRdb stores in-frame clones only, minus some. D and trimming were read from the DNA, whereas the V and J calls and clone size are those reported in that table. The table records 70,000 to 95,000 clones, about 90% of them present only once. The CDR3 contains 12 residues. The germline V gene has CDR1 SGDLS and CDR2 YYNGEE. The germline V and J ends were trimmed by 0 bases and 4 bases, with 3 bases remaining between them. The specimen sequenced was peripheral blood. The rearrangement joins TRBV9 to TRBJ2-3, with no clear D. This clonotype was sampled from a woman of 80 years or more with acute or convalescent COVID-19. In DNA, the CDR3 is TGTGCCAGCAGCGTAGCTGCAGATACGCAGTATTTT. It translates to CASSVAADTQYF.